The clone carrying this T cell receptor (beta chain) was detected many times. Its antigen remains unknown. The data belong to a study of T-cell reconstitution after alpha-beta-depleted transplantation in children. Preparing the TCRbeta library involved the use of unique molecular identifiers. MiXCR was run by TCRdb on the PCR reads, yielding one entry per CDR3 protein. The sample has approximately 230,000 distinct CDR3 sequences, about a quarter seen once. V dropped 9 bases and J dropped 7 bases, with 17 bases sitting between them. Germline assignment: CDR1 MNHEY and CDR2 SMNVEV (reference sequence). The CDR3 extends over 13 amino acids. Findings and limits, study-wide: High day-60 TCRbeta diversity in some patients came from surviving recipient T cells and thymic progenitors. Newly produced T cells mostly provided counts and TCRbeta diversity after one year, as hyperexpanded clones declined. Reportedly, alpha-beta T cells present about two months post-transplant originated from several hundred expanded clones of graft origin.

V gene TRBV27 combines with J gene TRBJ2-3; tentatively, D is TRBD1 or TRBD2 (5 bases each). The source of this sequence is a girl aged 2 to 10 with Fanconi anemia, due to receive a stem cell transplant. Sequenced here: PBMCs, sampled before TCRalphabeta/CD19-depleted stem cell transplant. CDR3 coding DNA: TGTGCCAGTGGGACGGCTAGGACTCATACGCAGTATTTT. This sequence encodes CASGTARTHTQYF.